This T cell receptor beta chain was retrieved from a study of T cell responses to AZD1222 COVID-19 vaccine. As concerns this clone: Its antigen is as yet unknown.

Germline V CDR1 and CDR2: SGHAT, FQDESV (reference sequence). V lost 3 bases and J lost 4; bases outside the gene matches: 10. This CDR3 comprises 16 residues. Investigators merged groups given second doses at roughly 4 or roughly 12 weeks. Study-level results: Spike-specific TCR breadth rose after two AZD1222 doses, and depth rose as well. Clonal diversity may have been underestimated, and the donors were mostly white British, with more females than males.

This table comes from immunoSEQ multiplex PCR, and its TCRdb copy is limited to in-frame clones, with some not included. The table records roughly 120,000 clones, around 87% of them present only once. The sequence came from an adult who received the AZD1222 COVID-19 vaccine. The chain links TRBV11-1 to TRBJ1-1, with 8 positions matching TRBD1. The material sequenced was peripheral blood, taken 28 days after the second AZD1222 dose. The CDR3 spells CASSFPTDRASTEAFF. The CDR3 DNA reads TGTGCCAGCAGCTTCCCTACGGACAGGGCGAGCACTGAAGCTTTCTTT.